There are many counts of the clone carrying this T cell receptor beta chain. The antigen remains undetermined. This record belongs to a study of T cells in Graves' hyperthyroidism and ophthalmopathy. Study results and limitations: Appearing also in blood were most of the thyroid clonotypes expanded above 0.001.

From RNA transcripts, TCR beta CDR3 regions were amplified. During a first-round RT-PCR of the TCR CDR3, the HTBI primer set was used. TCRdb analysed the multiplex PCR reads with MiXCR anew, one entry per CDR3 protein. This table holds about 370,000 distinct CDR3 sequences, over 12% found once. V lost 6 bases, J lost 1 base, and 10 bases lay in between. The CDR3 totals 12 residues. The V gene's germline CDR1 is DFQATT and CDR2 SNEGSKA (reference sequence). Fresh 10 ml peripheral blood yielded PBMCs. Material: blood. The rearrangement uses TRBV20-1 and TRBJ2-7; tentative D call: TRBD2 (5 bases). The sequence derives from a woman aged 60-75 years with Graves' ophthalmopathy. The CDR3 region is CSARTWSYEQYF. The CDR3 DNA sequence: TGCAGTGCCCGGACTTGGTCCTACGAGCAGTACTTC.